Listed below are T cell receptor beta chains from one sample, sequenced in a study of shared clonotypes between healthy human individuals. Here immunoSEQ multiplex PCR was the method, and the copy in TCRdb shows in-frame clones only, minus some. The sample has a few million clones, approximately 95% seen once. The sequencing sample was made of naive CD4+ T cells from PBMCs. Receptors were obtained from a man younger than 30 in good health. Some clones in this sample may be carry-over from other donors' samples. Both conserved end residues are part of each CDR3. The D gene is left open where the match is weak. The size entry is marked missing in some rows and otherwise reads once, few, many or a size class.

V,J,D,size,CDR3
TRBV2,TRBJ2-7,.,.,CASSGPVYSSSYEQYF
TRBV29-1,TRBJ2-3,TRBD2,.,CSGDGLAGDTDTQYF
TRBV5-3,TRBJ1-5,.,.,CARSFEGSYSNQPQHF
TRBV7-2,TRBJ2-7,.,.,CASSLTSPLEQYF
TRBV9,TRBJ1-1,.,once,CASSVVGEGTEAFF
TRBV30,TRBJ2-6,.,.,CALSSESGANVLTF
TRBV7-9,TRBJ1-3,.,few,CASSLAGSGNTIYF
TRBV18,TRBJ2-7,.,.,CASSPPSRDEQYF
TRBV28,TRBJ2-5,TRBD2,.,CASSQPRGTNLETQYF
TRBV4-1,TRBJ2-2,.,.,CASSQDKRWSATGELFF
TRBV5-1,TRBJ2-3,.,.,CASSSQRGTDTQYF
TRBV7-9,TRBJ2-7,TRBD2,.,CASSSARTSIFEQYF
TRBV7-9,TRBJ1-1,TRBD1,.,CASSQQGATEAFF
TRBV6-5,TRBJ2-1,.,.,CASHRGGEQFF
TRBV29-1,TRBJ1-1,.,few,CSGNRAANTEAFF
TRBV6-4,TRBJ1-2,.,.,CASSDPDSEINYGYTF
TRBV7-3,TRBJ2-5,TRBD2,.,CASSLGLVETQYF
TRBV7-9,TRBJ1-1,TRBD1,.,CAISGDRGPTEAFF
TRBV6-6,TRBJ2-2,.,.,CASRRRAGRDTGELFF
TRBV6-1,TRBJ2-7,TRBD1,.,CASSGATGAANEQYF
TRBV2,TRBJ2-3,TRBD2,.,CASRGLAGSTDTQYF
TRBV25-1,TRBJ2-1,.,.,CASSESRARENEQFF
TRBV18,TRBJ1-2,.,few,CASSRTANYGYTF
TRBV7-8,TRBJ2-7,TRBD2,.,CASSLTMPREGGEQYF
TRBV2,TRBJ2-7,.,.,CASSPDRLYEQYF
TRBV7-2,TRBJ2-3,.,once,CASSWDGSTDTQYF
TRBV28,TRBJ1-2,TRBD1,.,CASNSGQGSYGYTF
TRBV7-2,TRBJ2-5,TRBD2,.,CASSSGGSSGSGETQYF
TRBV5-1,TRBJ1-2,.,.,CASSLEGRSDGYTF
TRBV6-1,TRBJ1-5,.,.,CASSEADRPGQPQHF
TRBV21-1,TRBJ2-1,.,.,CASSHCSRGRSYNEQFF
TRBV28,TRBJ1-4,.,.,CASSRPPQGKGLFF
TRBV4-3,TRBJ2-4,.,.,CASSQDPPRPQNIQYF
TRBV28,TRBJ2-7,TRBD2,.,CATYQAGDEQYF
TRBV5-8,TRBJ2-2,.,few,CASSSRDPGELFF
TRBV5-4,TRBJ2-7,TRBD1,once,CASSSPGQGFSEQYF
TRBV7-8,TRBJ2-7,.,.,CASSLTRQAYEQYF
TRBV15,TRBJ2-1,TRBD1,.,CATSSPLDRWVQEQFF
TRBV19,TRBJ1-1,TRBD1,.,CASSATPGTGGTEAFF
TRBV4-2,TRBJ2-1,.,once,CASSQDKRLGNEQFF
TRBV29-1,TRBJ2-1,TRBD1,.,CSVTTTGGSYNEQFF
TRBV5-1,TRBJ1-4,TRBD1,.,CASSLQGTATNEKLFF
TRBV30,TRBJ1-2,.,.,CAWSEGNGYTF
TRBV27,TRBJ1-2,.,.,CASSLSGMYYGYTF